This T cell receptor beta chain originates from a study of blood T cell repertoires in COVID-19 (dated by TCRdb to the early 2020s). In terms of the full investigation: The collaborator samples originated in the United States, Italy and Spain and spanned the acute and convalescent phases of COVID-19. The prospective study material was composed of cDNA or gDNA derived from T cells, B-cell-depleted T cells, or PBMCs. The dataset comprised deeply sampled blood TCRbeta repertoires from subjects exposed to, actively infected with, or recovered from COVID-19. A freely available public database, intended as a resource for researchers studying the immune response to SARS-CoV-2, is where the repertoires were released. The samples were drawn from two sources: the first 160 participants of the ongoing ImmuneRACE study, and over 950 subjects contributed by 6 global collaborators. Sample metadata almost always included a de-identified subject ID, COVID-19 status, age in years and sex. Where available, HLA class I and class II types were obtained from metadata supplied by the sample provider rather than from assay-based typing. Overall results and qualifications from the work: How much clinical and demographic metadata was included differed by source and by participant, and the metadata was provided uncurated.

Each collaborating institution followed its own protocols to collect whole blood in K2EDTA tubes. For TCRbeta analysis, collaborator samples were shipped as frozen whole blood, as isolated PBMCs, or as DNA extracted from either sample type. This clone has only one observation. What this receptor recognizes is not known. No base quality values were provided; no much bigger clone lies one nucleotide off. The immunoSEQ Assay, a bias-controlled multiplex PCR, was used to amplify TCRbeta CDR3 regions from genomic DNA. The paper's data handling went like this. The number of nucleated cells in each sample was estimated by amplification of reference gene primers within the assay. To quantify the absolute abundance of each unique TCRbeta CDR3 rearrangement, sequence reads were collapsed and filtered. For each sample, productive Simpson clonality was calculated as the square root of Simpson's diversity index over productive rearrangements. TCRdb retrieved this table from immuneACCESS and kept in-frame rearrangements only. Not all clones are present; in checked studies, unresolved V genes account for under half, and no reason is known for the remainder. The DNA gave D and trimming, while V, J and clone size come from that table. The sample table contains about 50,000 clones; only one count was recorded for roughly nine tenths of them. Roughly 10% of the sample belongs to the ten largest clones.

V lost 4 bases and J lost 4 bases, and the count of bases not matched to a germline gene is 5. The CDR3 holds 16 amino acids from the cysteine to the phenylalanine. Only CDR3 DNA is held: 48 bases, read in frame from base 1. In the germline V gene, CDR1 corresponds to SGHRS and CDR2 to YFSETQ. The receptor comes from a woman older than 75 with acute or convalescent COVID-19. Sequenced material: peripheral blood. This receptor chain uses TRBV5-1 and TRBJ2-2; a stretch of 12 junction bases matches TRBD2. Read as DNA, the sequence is TGCGCCAGCAGCCTGGGACTAGCGGGCACCACCGGGGAGCTGTTTTTT. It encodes CASSLGLAGTTGELFF. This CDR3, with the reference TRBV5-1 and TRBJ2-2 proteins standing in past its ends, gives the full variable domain KAGVTQTPRYLIKTRGQQVTLSCSPISGHRSVSWYQQTPGQGLQFLFEYFSETQRNKGNFPGRFSGRQFSNSRSEMNVSTLELGDSALYLCASSLGLAGTTGELFFGEGSRLTVL.